This TCR beta chain was sequenced in a study of blood T cell repertoires in COVID-19. Overall study context: The United States, Italy and Spain provided the acute and convalescent COVID-19 samples. The cDNA or gDNA used as material had been derived from T cells, B-cell-depleted T cells, or PBMCs.

The CDR3 is made up of 12 amino acids. The ends were cut back, 6 bases at V and 6 bases at J, with 12 bases in the middle. Germline V lookup: CDR1 MNHEY, CDR2 SMNVEV (reference sequence). As handled by the study authors: Reference gene primer amplification gave estimated nucleated cell counts. Method: immunoSEQ multiplex PCR; TCRdb's copy keeps in-frame clones and lacks some. V and J calls and clone size are as listed in that table; D and trimming were resolved from the DNA. Found here are around 200,000 clones, about 82% of them singletons; the top ten hold 5% to 7%. The clonotype comes from a man aged 40-49 years with acute COVID-19. What was sequenced was PBMCs or T cells enriched from blood (not recorded which). The chain couples TRBV27 to TRBJ2-7, with a tentative D call TRBD2 (7 bases). For the CDR3, the DNA is TGTGCCAGCAGCCCGGGGGGCGGCGAGCAGTACTTC. It translates to CASSPGGGEQYF.